This TCR beta chain is drawn from a study of monozygotic twins with inflammatory bowel disease. Following a re-call of the 5' RACE reads, TCRdb has one entry per CDR3 protein and lacks DNA. The table lists around 230,000 distinct CDR3 sequences, with 1.6% in the top ten. This TCR derives from a human donor with ulcerative colitis or Crohn's disease, or a healthy co-twin of an affected twin (not recorded which). Source material: blood.

CDR3 loop: CASSFRTDTQYF. This chain joins TRBV7-2 and TRBJ2-3. Germline CDR1 reads SGHTA; CDR2 reads FQGNSA. This CDR3 has 12 amino acids.